This TCR beta chain was retrieved from a study of T cell responses to AZD1222 COVID-19 vaccine. Study-level points and caveats: Regions left unmutated in variants are reportedly the target of nearly half of spike-specific TCRs. The donor cohort was predominantly white British with a female majority, and clonal diversity may have been underestimated. Increased Spike-specific TCR breadth and depth were observed after two AZD1222 doses.

Turning to this clone: Its cognate antigen is unknown.

Sequencing was performed with immunoSEQ multiplex PCR; in TCRdb, only in-frame clones are kept and a portion is missing. The data show about 69,000 clones, over 80% seen once. This CDR3 comprises 16 residues. Germline CDR1 MNHNS, CDR2 SASEGT. Trimming shortened V by 2 bases and J by 4 bases, and 15 bases separated the two germline ends. Sequenced here: peripheral blood, sampled 28 days after the second AZD1222 dose. The chain carries TRBV6-1 and TRBJ2-1; D is perhaps TRBD1 or TRBD2 (6 bases each). The clonotype comes from an adult who received the AZD1222 COVID-19 vaccine. CDR3: CASSEQQGGPYNEQFF. CDR3 bases: TGTGCCAGCAGTGAACAACAGGGAGGACCTTACAATGAGCAGTTCTTC.